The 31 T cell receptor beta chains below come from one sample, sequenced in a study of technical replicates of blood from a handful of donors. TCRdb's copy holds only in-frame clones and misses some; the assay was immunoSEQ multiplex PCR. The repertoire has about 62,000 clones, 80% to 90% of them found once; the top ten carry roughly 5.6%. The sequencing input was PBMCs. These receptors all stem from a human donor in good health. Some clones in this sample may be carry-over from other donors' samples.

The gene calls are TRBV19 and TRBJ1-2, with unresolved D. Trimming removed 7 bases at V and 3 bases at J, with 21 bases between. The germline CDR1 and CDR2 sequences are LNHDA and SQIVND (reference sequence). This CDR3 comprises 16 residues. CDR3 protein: CASNLRLLDGDYGYTF. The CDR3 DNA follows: TGTGCCAGTAACCTGAGACTCCTTGACGGGGACTATGGCTACACCTTC.

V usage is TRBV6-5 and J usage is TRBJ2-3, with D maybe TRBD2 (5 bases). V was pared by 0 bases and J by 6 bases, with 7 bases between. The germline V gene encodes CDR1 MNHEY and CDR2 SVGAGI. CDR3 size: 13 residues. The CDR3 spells CASSYSEEDTQYF. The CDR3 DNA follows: TGTGCCAGCAGTTACTCGGAGGAGGATACGCAGTATTTT.

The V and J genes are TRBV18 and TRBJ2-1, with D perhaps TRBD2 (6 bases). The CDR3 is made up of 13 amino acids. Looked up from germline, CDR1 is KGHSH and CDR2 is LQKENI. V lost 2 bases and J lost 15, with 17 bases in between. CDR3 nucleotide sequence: TGTGCCAGCTCACCAAGTACGGGAGTCCCTGGGTTCTTC. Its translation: CASSPSTGVPGFF.

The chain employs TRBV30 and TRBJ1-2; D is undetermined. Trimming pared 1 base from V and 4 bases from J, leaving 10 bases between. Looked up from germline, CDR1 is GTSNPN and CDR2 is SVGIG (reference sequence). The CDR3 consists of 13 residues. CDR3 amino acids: CAWSEGTSYGYTF. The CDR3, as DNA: TGTGCCTGGAGTGAGGGCACTAGCTATGGCTACACCTTC.

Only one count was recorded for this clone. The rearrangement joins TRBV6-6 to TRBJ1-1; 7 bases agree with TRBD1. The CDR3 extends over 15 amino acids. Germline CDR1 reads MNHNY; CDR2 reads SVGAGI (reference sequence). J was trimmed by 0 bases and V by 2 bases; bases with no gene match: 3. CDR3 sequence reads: CASSYLTGLNTEAFF. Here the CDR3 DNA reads TGTGCCAGCAGTTACCTGACAGGGTTGAACACTGAAGCTTTCTTT.

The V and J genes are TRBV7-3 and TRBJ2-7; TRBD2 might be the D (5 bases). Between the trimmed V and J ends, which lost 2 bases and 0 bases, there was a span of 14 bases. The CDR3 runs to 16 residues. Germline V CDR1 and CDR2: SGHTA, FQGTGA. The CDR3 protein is CASSLFGGQISYEQYF. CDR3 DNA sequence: TGTGCCAGCAGCTTATTCGGCGGGCAGATCTCCTACGAGCAGTACTTC. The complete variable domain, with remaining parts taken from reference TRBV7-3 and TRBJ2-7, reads GAGVSQTPSNKVTEKGKYVELRCDPISGHTALYWYRQSLGQGPEFLIYFQGTGAADDSGLPNDRFFAVRPEGSVSTLKIQRTERGDSAVYLCASSLFGGQISYEQYFGPGTRLTVT.

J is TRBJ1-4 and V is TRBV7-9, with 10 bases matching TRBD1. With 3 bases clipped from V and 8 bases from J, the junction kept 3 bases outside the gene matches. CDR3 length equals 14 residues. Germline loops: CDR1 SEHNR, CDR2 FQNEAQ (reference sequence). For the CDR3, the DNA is TGTGCCAGCAGCTTGGACAGGGGGAGCGAAAAACTGTTTTTT. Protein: CASSLDRGSEKLFF. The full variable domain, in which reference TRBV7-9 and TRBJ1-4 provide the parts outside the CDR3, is DTGVSQNPRHKITKRGQNVTFRCDPISEHNRLYWYRQTLGQGPEFLTYFQNEAQLEKSRLLSDRFSAERPKGSFSTLEIQRTEQGDSAMYLCASSLDRGSEKLFFGSGTQLSVL.

The CDR3 reads CATQRGTGFSGELFF. Here the CDR3 DNA reads TGTGCCACCCAGCGCGGGACAGGGTTTAGCGGGGAGCTGTTTTTT. The chain couples TRBV6-5 to TRBJ2-2; 9 nucleotides agree with TRBD1. There are 15 residues in the CDR3. With 10 bases clipped from V and 7 bases from J, the junction kept 13 bases outside the gene matches. Germline V gene sequence: CDR1 MNHEY, CDR2 SVGAGI.

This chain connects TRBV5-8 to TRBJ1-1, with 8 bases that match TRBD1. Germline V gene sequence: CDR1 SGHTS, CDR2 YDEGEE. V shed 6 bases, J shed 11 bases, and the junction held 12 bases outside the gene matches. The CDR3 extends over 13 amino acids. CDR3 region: CASNQGAPGKAFF. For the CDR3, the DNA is TGTGCCAGCAATCAGGGGGCGCCGGGTAAGGCTTTCTTT.

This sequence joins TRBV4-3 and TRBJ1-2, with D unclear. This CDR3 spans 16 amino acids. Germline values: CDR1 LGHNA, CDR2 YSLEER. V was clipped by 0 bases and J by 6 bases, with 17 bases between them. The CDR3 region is CASSQDLLTGPHGYTF. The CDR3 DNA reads TGCGCCAGCAGCCAAGACCTACTTACCGGTCCCCATGGCTACACCTTC.

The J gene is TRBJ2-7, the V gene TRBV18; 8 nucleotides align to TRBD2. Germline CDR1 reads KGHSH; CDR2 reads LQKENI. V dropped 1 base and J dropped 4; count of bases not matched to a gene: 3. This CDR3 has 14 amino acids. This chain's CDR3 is CASSPLGTRYEQYF. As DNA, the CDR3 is TGTGCCAGCTCACCACTCGGGACTAGGTACGAGCAGTACTTC.

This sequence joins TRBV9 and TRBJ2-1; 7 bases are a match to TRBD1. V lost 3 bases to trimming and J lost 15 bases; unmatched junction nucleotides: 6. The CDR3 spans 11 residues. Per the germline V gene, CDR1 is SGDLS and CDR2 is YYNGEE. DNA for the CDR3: TGTGCCAGCAGCGGGACAGGCTGCGCGTTCTTC. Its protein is CASSGTGCAFF.

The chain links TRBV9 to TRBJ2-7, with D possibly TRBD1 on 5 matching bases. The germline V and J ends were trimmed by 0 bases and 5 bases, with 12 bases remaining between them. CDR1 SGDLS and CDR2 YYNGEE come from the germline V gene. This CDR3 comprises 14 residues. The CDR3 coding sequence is TGTGCCAGCAGCGTAGGTCAGGGCGGAGACGAGCAGTACTTC. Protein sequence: CASSVGQGGDEQYF.

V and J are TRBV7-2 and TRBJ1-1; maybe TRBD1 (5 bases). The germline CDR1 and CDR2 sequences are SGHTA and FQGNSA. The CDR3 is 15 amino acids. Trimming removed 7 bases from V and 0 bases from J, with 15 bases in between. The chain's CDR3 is CASTLLGGLNTEAFF. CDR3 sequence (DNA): TGTGCCAGCACCCTTTTGGGGGGTTTGAACACTGAAGCTTTCTTT.

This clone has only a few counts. In nucleotides, the CDR3 is TGTGCCAGCAGCTCCCTTGCGGGGGTATCCGAGCAGTACTTC. Amino acid sequence: CASSSLAGVSEQYF. V is TRBV7-2 and J is TRBJ2-7; 7 bases match TRBD2. The CDR3 sequence is 14 residues long. Germline V gives CDR1 SGHTA, CDR2 FQGNSA. The junction had 9 bases not matched to a gene; V was cut back by 4 bases and J by 6 bases.

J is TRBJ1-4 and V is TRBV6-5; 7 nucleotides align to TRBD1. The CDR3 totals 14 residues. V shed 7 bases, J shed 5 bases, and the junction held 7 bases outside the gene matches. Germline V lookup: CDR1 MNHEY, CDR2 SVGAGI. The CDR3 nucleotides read TGTGCCAGCACAAAGTCAGGGGGGAATGAAAAACTGTTTTTT. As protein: CASTKSGGNEKLFF.

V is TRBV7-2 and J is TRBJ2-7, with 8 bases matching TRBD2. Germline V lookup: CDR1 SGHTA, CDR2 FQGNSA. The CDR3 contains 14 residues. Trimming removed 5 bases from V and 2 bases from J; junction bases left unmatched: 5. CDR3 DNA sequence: TGTGCCAGCAGCCCACAGCGGGGGCCCTACGAGCAGTACTTC. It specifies CASSPQRGPYEQYF. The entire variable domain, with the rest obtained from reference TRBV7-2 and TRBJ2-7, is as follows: GAGVSQSPSNKVTEKGKDVELRCDPISGHTALYWYRQSLGQGLEFLIYFQGNSAPDKSGLPSDRFSAERTGGSVSTLTIQRTQQEDSAVYLCASSPQRGPYEQYFGPGTRLTVT.

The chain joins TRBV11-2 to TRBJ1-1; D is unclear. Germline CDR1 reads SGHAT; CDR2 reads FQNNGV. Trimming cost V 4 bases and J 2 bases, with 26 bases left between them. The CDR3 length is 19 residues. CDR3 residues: CASSSSRWRRERLNTEAFF. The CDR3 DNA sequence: TGTGCCAGCAGCTCCTCACGGTGGCGGAGGGAGAGACTTAACACTGAAGCTTTCTTT.

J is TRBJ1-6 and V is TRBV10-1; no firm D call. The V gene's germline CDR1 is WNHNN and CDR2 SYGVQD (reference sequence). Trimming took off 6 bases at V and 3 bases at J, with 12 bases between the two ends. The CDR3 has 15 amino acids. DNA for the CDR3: TGCGCCAGCAGGATAGGGAGTCACTATAATTCACCCCTCCACTTT. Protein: CASRIGSHYNSPLHF.

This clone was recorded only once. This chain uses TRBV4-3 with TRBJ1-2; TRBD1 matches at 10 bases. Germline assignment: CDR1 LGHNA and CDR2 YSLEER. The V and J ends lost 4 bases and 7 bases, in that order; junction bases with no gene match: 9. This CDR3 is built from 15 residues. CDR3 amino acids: CASSLGDRGMGGYTF. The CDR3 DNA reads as TGCGCCAGCAGCCTCGGGGACAGGGGAATGGGTGGCTACACCTTC.

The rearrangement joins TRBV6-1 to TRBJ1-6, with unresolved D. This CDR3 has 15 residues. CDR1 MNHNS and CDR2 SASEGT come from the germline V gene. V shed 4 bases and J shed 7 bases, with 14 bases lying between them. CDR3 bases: TGTGCCAGCAGTGGTCGCAGCGTAGAAAATTCACCCCTCCACTTT. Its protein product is CASSGRSVENSPLHF.

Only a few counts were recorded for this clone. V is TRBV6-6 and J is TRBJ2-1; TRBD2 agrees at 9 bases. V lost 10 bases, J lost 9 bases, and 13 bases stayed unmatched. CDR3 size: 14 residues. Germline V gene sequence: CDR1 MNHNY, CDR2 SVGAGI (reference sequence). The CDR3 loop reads CATRGAGGKGEQFF. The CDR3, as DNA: TGTGCCACGCGGGGAGCGGGAGGTAAAGGTGAGCAGTTCTTC.

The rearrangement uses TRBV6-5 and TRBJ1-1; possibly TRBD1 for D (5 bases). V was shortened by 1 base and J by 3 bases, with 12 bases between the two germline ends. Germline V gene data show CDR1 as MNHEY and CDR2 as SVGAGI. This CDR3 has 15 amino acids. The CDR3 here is CASSYLRGGDTEAFF. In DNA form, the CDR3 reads TGTGCCAGCAGTTACTTGCGGGGAGGGGACACTGAAGCTTTCTTT.

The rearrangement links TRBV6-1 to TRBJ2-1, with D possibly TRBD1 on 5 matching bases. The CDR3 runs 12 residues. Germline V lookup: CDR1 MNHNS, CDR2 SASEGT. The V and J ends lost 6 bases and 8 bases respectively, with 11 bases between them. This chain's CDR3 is CASSQGFDEQFF. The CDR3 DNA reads TGTGCCAGCAGCCAGGGTTTCGATGAGCAGTTCTTC.

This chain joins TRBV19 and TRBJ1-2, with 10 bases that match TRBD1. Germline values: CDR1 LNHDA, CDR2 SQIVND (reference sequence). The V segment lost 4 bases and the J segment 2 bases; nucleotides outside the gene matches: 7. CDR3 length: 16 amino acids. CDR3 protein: CASSTARTGGNYGYTF. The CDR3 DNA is TGTGCCAGTAGTACGGCCAGGACAGGGGGGAACTATGGCTACACCTTC.

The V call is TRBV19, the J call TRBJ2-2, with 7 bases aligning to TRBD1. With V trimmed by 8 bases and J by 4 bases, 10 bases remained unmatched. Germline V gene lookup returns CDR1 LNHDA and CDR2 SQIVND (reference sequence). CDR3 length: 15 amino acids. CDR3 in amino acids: CASGRQGWGTGELFF. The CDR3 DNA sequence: TGTGCCAGTGGAAGACAGGGTTGGGGCACCGGGGAGCTGTTTTTT.

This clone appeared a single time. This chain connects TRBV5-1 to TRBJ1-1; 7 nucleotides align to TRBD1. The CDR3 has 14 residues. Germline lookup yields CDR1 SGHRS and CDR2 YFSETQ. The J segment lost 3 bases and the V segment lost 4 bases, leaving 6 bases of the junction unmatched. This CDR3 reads CASSGRGLDTEAFF. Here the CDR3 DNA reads TGCGCCAGCAGCGGAAGGGGGCTTGACACTGAAGCTTTCTTT.

CDR3 bases: TGTGCCAGCAGCTTAGCGCGGTTAAAAGAGACCCAGTACTTC. Amino acids: CASSLARLKETQYF. V usage is TRBV7-2 and J usage is TRBJ2-5, with unresolved D. The CDR3 runs 14 residues. Per germline, CDR1 SGHTA and CDR2 FQGNSA. V was cut by 0 bases and J by 3 bases, with 8 bases left in between.

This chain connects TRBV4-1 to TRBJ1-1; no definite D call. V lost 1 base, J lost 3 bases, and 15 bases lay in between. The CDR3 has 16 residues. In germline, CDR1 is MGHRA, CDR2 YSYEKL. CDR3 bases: TGCGCCAGCAGCCAAGGGGCTTACGATGTCGACACTGAAGCTTTCTTT. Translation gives CASSQGAYDVDTEAFF.

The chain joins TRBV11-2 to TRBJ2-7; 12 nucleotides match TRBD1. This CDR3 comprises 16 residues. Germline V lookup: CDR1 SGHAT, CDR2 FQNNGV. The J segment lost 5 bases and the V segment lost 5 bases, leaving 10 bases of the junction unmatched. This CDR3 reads CASSKLAGTGGDEQYF. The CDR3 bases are TGTGCCAGCAGCAAGCTCGCGGGGACAGGGGGCGACGAGCAGTACTTC.

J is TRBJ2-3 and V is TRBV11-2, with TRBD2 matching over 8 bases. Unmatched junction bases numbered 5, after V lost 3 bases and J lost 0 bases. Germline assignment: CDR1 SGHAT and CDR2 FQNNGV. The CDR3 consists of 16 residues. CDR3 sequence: CASSFGGGPSTDTQYF. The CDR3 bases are TGTGCCAGCAGCTTCGGCGGGGGGCCTAGCACAGATACGCAGTATTTT.